This TCR beta chain was sequenced during a study of T cells expressing NK-cell markers. Study background: HCMV seropositivity marked most of the eight sequenced donors; one was seronegative.

Germline assignment: CDR1 MDHEN and CDR2 SYDVKM. The CDR3 length is 15 residues. TCR beta libraries carry UMIs added by 5'RACE template switching. TCRdb reprocessed the 5' RACE reads; each CDR3 protein has one entry and no DNA is given. The sample has 350,000 to 400,000 distinct CDR3 sequences, and its top ten clones hold about 10%. This chain joins TRBV28 and TRBJ1-5; TCRdb outputs TRBD1, but without DNA this stays unchecked. The sample consisted of blood T cells: a sorted CD56 or NKG2C T cell subset, CD4+ or CD8+ T cells, or bulk PBMC T cells (not recorded which). The TCR originated in a woman aged 45-60 years in good health. CDR3 amino acids: CASGEQGIDNQPQHF.